This entry is about one T cell receptor beta chain. TCRdb analysed the RT-PCR reads with MiXCR anew, one entry per CDR3 protein. The top ten clones hold around 2.8% of a sample with about 540,000 distinct CDR3 sequences, under 30% of them seen once. The record originates from a study of response to subunit inactivated influenza vaccine. V shed 0 bases and J shed 4 bases, with 11 bases lying between them. This CDR3 spans 15 amino acids. Germline CDR1 and CDR2: SGHVS and FNYEAQ. Separately, the same data were catalogued under a study of T cells expressing NK-cell markers. That work adds: Generation of TCR beta cDNA was performed by 5'RACE template switching incorporating UMIs. Sorted CD3+CD56-NKG2C+, CD3+CD56+NKG2C+ and CD3+CD56+NKG2C- T cells supplied the TCR beta repertoires. Most of the eight sequenced donors were classified as HCMV-seropositive, and one was classified as seronegative. Of CD8+ T cells, roughly 1.0-8% belonged to dominant NKG2C+ clonotypes in 5 to 7 donors. There remained a lack of clarity about HCMV specificity of expanded NKG2C+ T cell clones.

Sequenced here: CD4+ T cells sorted from PBMCs, sampled 11 to 12 days after vaccination. The sequence was obtained from a man aged 45 to 65 who received an inactivated influenza vaccine. The chain recombines TRBV7-6 with TRBJ2-3; a weak D match, TRBD2 (5 bases). The CDR3 DNA reads as TGTGCCAGCAGCTTAGCTGGAGGTCGCTCAGATACGCAGTATTTT. Protein product: CASSLAGGRSDTQYF.